A single sample gave rise to the 17 T cell receptor beta chains below, sequenced in a study of cytotoxic CD8 clonotypes in ibrutinib-treated CLL. Sequencing was performed with immunoSEQ multiplex PCR; in TCRdb, only in-frame clones are kept and a portion is missing. In the table there are about 310,000 clones, more than 65% of which are singletons. The sample consisted of PBMCs, taken before ibrutinib treatment. These receptors were taken from a human donor with chronic lymphocytic leukemia.

As concerns this clone: The sample holds other DNA sequences that translate to the same CDR3. The J gene is TRBJ1-5, the V gene TRBV29-1; 8 bases agree with TRBD1. The CDR3 consists of 13 residues. The ends lost 6 bases at V and 4 bases at J; junction bases unmatched: 5. The germline CDR1 and CDR2 sequences are SQVTM and ANQGSEA. The CDR3 DNA sequence: TGCAGCGTGAGTGACAGGGGTAATCAGCCCCAGCATTTT. Protein sequence: CSVSDRGNQPQHF.

The J gene is TRBJ2-6, the V gene TRBV29-1; a weak D match, TRBD2 (5 bases). This CDR3 is built from 16 residues. V gave up 0 bases and J gave up 0 bases, with 9 bases separating them. Germline CDR1 SQVTM, CDR2 ANQGSEA. The CDR3 here is CSVEEIRGSGANVLTF. In nucleotides, the CDR3 is TGCAGCGTTGAAGAAATACGGGGCTCTGGGGCCAACGTCCTGACTTTC.

This clone was counted once. The chain has TRBV27 and TRBJ2-2, with a possible D match to TRBD2 (6 bases). The CDR3 has 16 residues. Trimming cost V 5 bases and J 1 base, with 14 bases left between them. The germline V gene encodes CDR1 MNHEY and CDR2 SMNVEV (reference sequence). The chain's CDR3 is CASSPEAGQNTGELFF. In DNA form, the CDR3 reads TGTGCCAGCAGTCCGGAAGCGGGTCAGAACACCGGGGAGCTGTTTTTT.

The chain couples TRBV7-2 to TRBJ2-7; D may be TRBD1 (5 bases). Germline loops: CDR1 SGHTA, CDR2 FQGNSA. Trimming took off 4 bases at V and 5 bases at J, with 27 bases between the two ends. The CDR3 totals 18 residues. DNA of the CDR3: TGTGCCAGCAGCTCAGGGTGGGGAAACGAGCAGGTTTTCGACGAGCAGTACTTC. This gives the protein CASSSGWGNEQVFDEQYF.

J is TRBJ2-1 and V is TRBV4-3; 9 bases line up with TRBD1. This CDR3 is 17 amino acids long. Germline V gene sequence: CDR1 LGHNA, CDR2 YSLEER. V trimming: 3 bases; J trimming: 4 bases; junction bases outside the gene matches: 10. CDR3 sequence: CASSQGTGTRGYNEQFF. Written as DNA, the CDR3 is TGCGCCAGCAGCCAGGGGACAGGGACGAGGGGATACAATGAGCAGTTCTTC.

The chain joins TRBV4-3 to TRBJ2-7; 9 nucleotides line up with TRBD1. J lost 3 bases, V lost 4 bases, and 7 bases had no gene match. CDR1 is LGHNA, CDR2 YSLEER, per germline. The CDR3 is made up of 15 amino acids. CDR3 sequence reads: CASSRRDRDVYEQYF. Written as DNA, the CDR3 is TGCGCCAGCAGCCGCCGGGACAGGGATGTCTACGAGCAGTACTTC.

The table lists this clone with a few counts. The chain uses TRBV7-3 and TRBJ2-1, with TRBD1 matching over 7 bases. Germline loops: CDR1 SGHTA, CDR2 FQGTGA. V trimming: 2 bases; J trimming: 8 bases; junction bases outside the gene matches: 3. The CDR3 extends over 13 amino acids. The CDR3 DNA is TGTGCCAGCAGCTTAGACAGGGAGCATGAGCAGTTCTTC. As protein: CASSLDREHEQFF.

The chain carries TRBV27 and TRBJ2-7, with TRBD1 as a possible D gene (5 bases). The CDR3 totals 17 residues. CDR1 and CDR2 (germline): MNHEY, SMNVEV (reference sequence). V lost 1 base and J lost 0, with 16 bases in between. CDR3 amino acids: CASSLYPPGLTSYEQYF. The CDR3, as DNA: TGTGCCAGCAGTTTATATCCTCCAGGGCTCACCTCCTACGAGCAGTACTTC.

The chain links TRBV2 to TRBJ2-1, with D perhaps TRBD2 (6 bases). This CDR3 has 13 amino acids. Germline V CDR1 and CDR2: SNHLY, FYNNEI. With 10 bases removed from V and 8 bases from J, the gap between germline ends came to 18 bases. For the CDR3, the DNA is TGTGCCACCGAAATGACTAGTTGGGATGAGCAGTTCTTC. It yields the protein CATEMTSWDEQFF.

The J gene is TRBJ1-2, the V gene TRBV27, with TRBD1 matching 7 bases. Germline assignment: CDR1 MNHEY and CDR2 SMNVEV (reference sequence). The CDR3 runs to 18 residues. Unmatched junction bases numbered 16, after V lost 2 bases and J lost 4 bases. The CDR3: CASSLKLTGIPTTYGYTF. CDR3 in DNA: TGTGCCAGCAGTTTAAAGTTGACAGGGATCCCGACAACCTATGGCTACACCTTC.

The chain has TRBV30 and TRBJ1-1, with 8 bases matching TRBD1. V shed 7 bases and J 2 bases; nucleotides not matched to a gene: 6. Germline assignment: CDR1 GTSNPN and CDR2 SVGIG (reference sequence). The length of the CDR3 is 13 residues. CDR3 sequence reads: CAFDRGGNTEAFF. CDR3 DNA sequence: TGTGCCTTTGACAGGGGTGGTAACACTGAAGCTTTCTTT. Full variable domain (rest looked up from reference TRBV30 and TRBJ1-1): SQTIHQWPATLVQPVGSPLSLECTVEGTSNPNLYWYRQAAGRGLQLLFYSVGIGQISSEVPQNLSASRPQDRQFILSSKKLLLSDSGFYLCAFDRGGNTEAFFGQGTRLTVV.

The chain has TRBV11-2 and TRBJ1-2; 8 nucleotides line up with TRBD1. The trim removed 4 bases at V and 2 bases at J, leaving 6 bases unmatched. Germline V gives CDR1 SGHAT, CDR2 FQNNGV. This CDR3 has 15 amino acids. CDR3 loop: CASSSARDRNYGYTF. CDR3 in DNA: TGTGCCAGCAGCTCAGCCCGGGACAGGAACTATGGCTACACCTTC.

V is TRBV18 and J is TRBJ2-1; no clear D gene. The CDR3 runs to 17 residues. CDR1 KGHSH and CDR2 LQKENI come from the germline V gene. V shed 3 bases and J shed 5 bases, with 20 bases lying between them. The DNA for the CDR3 is TGTGCCAGCTCACCTACGACCATTGGATTGGATCACAATGAGCAGTTCTTC. Translating it yields CASSPTTIGLDHNEQFF.

The rearrangement joins TRBV27 to TRBJ2-4, with 7 bases matching TRBD2. V lost 1 base to trimming and J lost 2 bases; unmatched junction nucleotides: 5. The CDR3 runs 16 residues. Germline V gene sequence: CDR1 MNHEY, CDR2 SMNVEV (reference sequence). CDR3 coding DNA: TGTGCCAGCAGTTTATGGGGAGGGAGCCCCAAAAACATTCAGTACTTC. This translates into CASSLWGGSPKNIQYF.

The rearrangement joins TRBV28 to TRBJ1-2; possibly TRBD1 for D (5 bases). The germline V and J ends were trimmed by 5 bases and 7 bases, with 14 bases remaining between them. Germline CDR1 reads MDHEN; CDR2 reads SYDVKM. The CDR3 consists of 13 residues. CDR3 amino acids: CASSTGGFLGYTF. Written as DNA, the CDR3 is TGTGCCAGCAGTACTGGGGGTTTCCTTGGCTACACCTTC.

V is TRBV5-4 and J is TRBJ1-2, with no clear D. This CDR3 has 13 amino acids. Trimming took off 0 bases at V and 8 bases at J, with 11 bases between the two ends. Germline lookup yields CDR1 SGHNT and CDR2 YYREEE (reference sequence). DNA of the CDR3: TGTGCCAGCAGCTTGGTGGAGGTCGGAGGCTACACCTTC. Translating it yields CASSLVEVGGYTF.

The chain links TRBV28 to TRBJ2-5, with a possible D match to TRBD2 (7 bases). V shed 3 bases and J shed 7 bases, with 21 bases lying between them. Germline V gene data show CDR1 as MDHEN and CDR2 as SYDVKM. CDR3 size: 16 residues. The CDR3 is CASSLGGGGLAGTQYF. CDR3 DNA sequence: TGTGCCAGCAGTTTGGGTGGGGGGGGCCTAGCCGGGACCCAGTACTTC.